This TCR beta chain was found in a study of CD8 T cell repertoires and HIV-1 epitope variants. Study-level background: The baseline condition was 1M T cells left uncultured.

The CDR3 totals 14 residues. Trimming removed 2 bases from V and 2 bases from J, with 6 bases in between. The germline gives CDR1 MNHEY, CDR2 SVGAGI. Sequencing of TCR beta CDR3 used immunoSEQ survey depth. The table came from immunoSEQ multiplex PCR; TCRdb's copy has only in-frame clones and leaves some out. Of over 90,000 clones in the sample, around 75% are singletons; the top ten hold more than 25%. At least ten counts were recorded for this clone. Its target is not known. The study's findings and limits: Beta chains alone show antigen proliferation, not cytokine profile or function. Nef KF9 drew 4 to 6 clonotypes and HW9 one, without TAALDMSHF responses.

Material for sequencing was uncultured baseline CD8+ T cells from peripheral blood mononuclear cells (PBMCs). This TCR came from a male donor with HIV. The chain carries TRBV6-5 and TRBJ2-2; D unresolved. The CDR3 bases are TGTGCCAGCAGTTACGACACCAACACCGGGGAGCTGTTTTTT. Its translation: CASSYDTNTGELFF.